This T cell receptor beta chain was found in a study of T cell changes during pregnancy in multiple sclerosis. The CDR3 runs to 15 residues. V dropped 5 bases and J dropped 1; count of bases not matched to a gene: 5. CDR1 is MNHEY, CDR2 SVGAGI, per germline. Generated by immunoSEQ multiplex PCR, the TCRdb table keeps only in-frame clones and is missing some. The sample lists 58,000 or so clones; around 85% were seen once. The J gene is TRBJ1-1, the V gene TRBV6-5; TRBD1 matches 9 bases. The TCR sequence derives from a female donor with multiple sclerosis, enrolled in a pregnancy study. Source: CD4+ T cells from peripheral blood mononuclear cells, taken in the third trimester of pregnancy. DNA of the CDR3: TGTGCCAGCAGTACAGGGGGCCTACCGAACACTGAAGCTTTCTTT. It specifies CASSTGGLPNTEAFF.